This passage covers 13 T cell receptor beta chains from one sample sequenced in a study of T cells in Graves' hyperthyroidism and ophthalmopathy. Amplification of TCR beta CDR3 regions was performed using RNA transcripts as template. HTBI primers were used for first-round RT-PCR of the TCR CDR3. In TCRdb, the multiplex PCR reads were re-called with MiXCR into one record per CDR3 protein. In the table there are around 300,000 distinct CDR3 sequences, 12% to 15% of which are singletons. Source material: blood. These receptors were taken from a woman between 45 and 65 years old with Graves' hyperthyroidism that later progressed to Graves' ophthalmopathy.

This clonotype was picked up a small number of times. The J gene is TRBJ2-7, the V gene TRBV5-1, with 7 bases lining up with TRBD2. The CDR3 is 13 residues long. In germline, CDR1 is SGHRS, CDR2 YFSETQ. After removal of 5 bases from V and 3 bases from J, the junction contained 5 bases not matched to a gene. The CDR3 region is CASRREVYYEQYF. In DNA form, the CDR3 reads TGCGCCAGCAGACGGGAGGTTTACTACGAGCAGTACTTC. Together with reference TRBV5-1 and TRBJ2-7, the CDR3 gives the full variable domain: KAGVTQTPRYLIKTRGQQVTLSCSPISGHRSVSWYQQTPGQGLQFLFEYFSETQRNKGNFPGRFSGRQFSNSRSEMNVSTLELGDSALYLCASRREVYYEQYFGPGTRLTVT.

V and J are TRBV19 and TRBJ2-1, with 7 bases lining up with TRBD1. Trimming took 6 bases from V and 8 from J; bases not matched to a gene: 10. The CDR3 contains 14 residues. The V gene's germline CDR1 is LNHDA and CDR2 SQIVND (reference sequence). In nucleotides, the CDR3 is TGTGCCAGTAGCCGACAGGGTTTCAACTATGAGCAGTTCTTC. Translated: CASSRQGFNYEQFF. The whole variable domain, remainder taken from reference TRBV19 and TRBJ2-1, is DGGITQSPKYLFRKEGQNVTLSCEQNLNHDAMYWYRQDPGQGLRLIYYSQIVNDFQKGDIAEGYSVSREKKESFPLTVTSAQKNPTAFYLCASSRQGFNYEQFFGPGTRLTVL.

The genes are TRBV18 and TRBJ2-2; 9 nucleotides agree with TRBD2. The germline V gene encodes CDR1 KGHSH and CDR2 LQKENI. This CDR3 region has 16 residues. V gave up 3 bases and J gave up 6 bases; unmatched junction bases: 8. The CDR3 nucleotides are TGTGCCAGCTCACCCTCCTATAGCGGGAGATCCGGGGAGCTGTTTTTT. This sequence encodes CASSPSYSGRSGELFF.

This clonotype was seen ten or more times. The V and J genes are TRBV20-1 and TRBJ1-5; the match to TRBD1 covers 9 bases. The V gene's germline CDR1 is DFQATT and CDR2 SNEGSKA (reference sequence). Trimming cost V 0 bases and J 5 bases; bases outside gene matches: 11. The CDR3 has 17 residues. The CDR3 DNA reads as TGCAGTGCTAGAGATCCCCGTAGGGACAGGGAAGATCAGCCCCAGCATTTT. Its protein product is CSARDPRRDREDQPQHF.

This chain joins TRBV24-1 and TRBJ2-3; 8 nucleotides align to TRBD2. The CDR3 extends over 15 amino acids. Germline V CDR1 and CDR2: KGHDR, SFDVKD. V lost 4 bases and J lost 9; bases outside the gene matches: 11. The CDR3 DNA reads TGTGCCACCAGTGACCCTGGACTAGCTGGAGAAACGCAGTATTTT. Its protein is CATSDPGLAGETQYF.

This clonotype has at least ten counts. The J gene is TRBJ1-5, the V gene TRBV28; TRBD1 matches 9 bases. Germline CDR1 reads MDHEN; CDR2 reads SYDVKM. V dropped 5 bases and J dropped 1; count of bases not matched to a gene: 12. There are 18 residues in the CDR3. The CDR3 loop reads CASSTTGTGMRSNQPQHF. The CDR3, as DNA: TGTGCCAGCAGTACAACCGGGACAGGGATGAGAAGCAATCAGCCCCAGCATTTT.

The chain has TRBV3-1 and TRBJ2-1; 11 positions match TRBD2. This CDR3 is 17 amino acids long. Germline V gene lookup returns CDR1 LGHDT and CDR2 YNNKEL (reference sequence). V was pared by 5 bases and J by 6 bases, with 12 bases of the junction left unmatched. DNA of the CDR3: TGTGCCAGCAGCACAGCCCTAGCGGGAGGTCCCCTCAATGAGCAGTTCTTC. This sequence encodes CASSTALAGGPLNEQFF.

This clonotype was seen only once. The chain is built from TRBV28 and TRBJ2-5; 9 bases line up with TRBD1. Trimming cost V 5 bases and J 2 bases; bases outside gene matches: 6. This CDR3 comprises 15 residues. The V gene's germline CDR1 is MDHEN and CDR2 SYDVKM. In DNA, the CDR3 is TGTGCCAGCAGTCCCCCGGGACAGGGACAAGAGACCCAGTACTTC. Encoded protein: CASSPPGQGQETQYF.

This clonotype was seen more than once but under ten times. The chain joins TRBV29-1 to TRBJ2-1; TRBD1 agrees at 11 bases. J was trimmed by 9 bases and V by 7 bases; bases with no gene match: 14. The CDR3 extends over 15 amino acids. Germline CDR1 is SQVTM and CDR2 is ANQGSEA. The CDR3 nucleotides are TGCAGCGCCAAGGGTGGGACAGGGGGAACGGGTGAGCAGTTCTTC. Translated: CSAKGGTGGTGEQFF.

This chain connects TRBV27 to TRBJ2-5; 9 bases agree with TRBD2. The CDR3 spans 13 residues. Germline V gene lookup returns CDR1 MNHEY and CDR2 SMNVEV (reference sequence). With V trimmed by 7 bases and J by 5 bases, 5 bases remained unmatched. CDR3 in amino acids: CASKPTSGETQYF. For the CDR3, the DNA is TGTGCCAGCAAACCAACTAGCGGGGAGACCCAGTACTTC.

This clonotype showed up many times. The V gene is TRBV20-1, the J gene TRBJ2-2; 10 bases line up with TRBD1. V shed 6 bases, J shed 6 bases, and the junction held 13 bases outside the gene matches. The CDR3 has 16 amino acids. Germline CDR1 reads DFQATT; CDR2 reads SNEGSKA (reference sequence). The CDR3: CSAPNPGQGVSGELFF. CDR3 nucleotide sequence: TGCAGTGCCCCCAATCCCGGACAGGGGGTCTCCGGGGAGCTGTTTTTT.

This clonotype occurred a few times. The chain recombines TRBV19 with TRBJ1-3, with D uncertain. This CDR3 has 15 amino acids. V lost 3 bases, J lost 3 bases, and 12 bases lay in between. Germline loops: CDR1 LNHDA, CDR2 SQIVND (reference sequence). The CDR3 nucleotides are TGTGCCAGTAGTATCCGGGGAGAAGTTGGAAACACCATATATTTT. Its protein is CASSIRGEVGNTIYF. The whole variable domain, filled in from reference TRBV19 and TRBJ1-3, reads DGGITQSPKYLFRKEGQNVTLSCEQNLNHDAMYWYRQDPGQGLRLIYYSQIVNDFQKGDIAEGYSVSREKKESFPLTVTSAQKNPTAFYLCASSIRGEVGNTIYFGEGSWLTVV.

This clonotype was counted many times. The J gene is TRBJ2-5, the V gene TRBV20-1; D may correspond to TRBD1 or TRBD2 (5 bases each). This CDR3 is 14 amino acids long. Germline V gene lookup returns CDR1 DFQATT and CDR2 SNEGSKA (reference sequence). V lost 7 bases, J lost 1 base, and 16 bases lay in between. The DNA of the CDR3 is TGCAGTGGGCTAGGTGTTGGGGGCCAAGAGACCCAGTACTTC. Amino acid sequence: CSGLGVGGQETQYF.